This entry lists 7 T cell receptor beta chains sequenced from one sample in a study of T cell changes during pregnancy in multiple sclerosis. The method was immunoSEQ multiplex PCR; TCRdb's version includes in-frame clones alone and lacks a portion of them. The table has tens of thousands of clones, 91% seen once. The input for sequencing was peripheral blood, taken after pregnancy. Receptors originate from a female donor in good health, enrolled as a control in a pregnancy study.

The J gene is TRBJ2-5, the V gene TRBV7-9, with D perhaps matching TRBD2 (5 bases). The CDR3 covers 13 residues. Trimming removed 6 bases from V and 5 bases from J, with 13 bases in between. The germline gives CDR1 SEHNR, CDR2 FQNEAQ (reference sequence). In DNA form, the CDR3 reads TGTGCCAGCAGGCCGGGGTCTAGGGAGACCCAGTACTTC. Encoded protein: CASRPGSRETQYF.

The V and J genes are TRBV5-1 and TRBJ2-3; D possibly corresponds to TRBD1 (6 bases). The CDR3 is 15 amino acids. Germline CDR1 SGHRS, CDR2 YFSETQ. Trimming removed 2 bases at V and 5 bases at J, with 15 bases between. The CDR3 loop is CASSFTQGSRDTQYF. The CDR3 DNA reads TGCGCCAGCAGCTTCACCCAGGGGTCCCGAGATACGCAGTATTTT.

The rearrangement joins TRBV27 to TRBJ2-7, with 11 bases aligning to TRBD2. CDR1 and CDR2 (germline): MNHEY, SMNVEV (reference sequence). The junction had 3 bases not matched to a gene; V was cut back by 4 bases and J by 1 base. The CDR3 contains 15 residues. CDR3 in amino acids: CASSSLAGGSYEQYF. The CDR3 bases are TGTGCCAGCAGTTCCTTAGCGGGGGGGTCCTACGAGCAGTACTTC.

This clone was observed once. This chain joins TRBV4-3 and TRBJ1-2; D is ambiguous. Deletions cut 4 bases from V and 2 bases from J, with 17 bases between. Germline V CDR1 and CDR2: LGHNA, YSLEER. The CDR3 consists of 16 residues. The CDR3 region is CASSPSPGDSNYGYTF. The CDR3 region has the DNA TGCGCCAGCAGCCCATCCCCGGGAGACTCCAACTATGGCTACACCTTC.

The rearrangement joins TRBV9 to TRBJ2-2, with a weak D call TRBD1 (5 bases). V was shortened by 1 base and J by 5 bases, with 12 bases between the two germline ends. Germline lookup yields CDR1 SGDLS and CDR2 YYNGEE. The CDR3 sequence is 15 residues long. The CDR3 DNA is TGTGCCAGCAGCGTATATGGCAGGGATACCGGGGAGCTGTTTTTT. Amino acids: CASSVYGRDTGELFF.

The rearrangement links TRBV20-1 to TRBJ2-7; no reliable D call. From germline, CDR1 is DFQATT and CDR2 SNEGSKA (reference sequence). V lost 0 bases, J lost 7 bases, and 7 bases lay in between. The CDR3 runs 11 residues. DNA for the CDR3: TGCAGTGCTAGAGATCGGAGAGAGCAGTACTTC. This sequence encodes CSARDRREQYF.

V is TRBV5-5 and J is TRBJ1-2; maybe TRBD1 (5 bases). V lost 0 bases, J lost 4 bases, and 16 bases lay in between. The CDR3 is 16 amino acids. CDR1 and CDR2 (germline): SGHKS, YYEKEE (reference sequence). The CDR3 spells CASSLEDPREGYGYTF. Here the CDR3 DNA reads TGTGCCAGCAGCTTGGAGGACCCCAGGGAGGGCTATGGCTACACCTTC.